What follows describes a single TCR beta chain. This entry belongs to a study of blood T cell repertoires in COVID-19. Assay used: immunoSEQ multiplex PCR; TCRdb lists only in-frame clones, some missing. The data contain about 77,000 clones, approximately 90% of them singletons. The receptor comes from a woman aged 80 or over with acute or convalescent COVID-19. Sequenced material: peripheral blood.

CDR3 nucleotides: TGTGCCAGCAGTGAAGTGTCGGTGAACTCTGGAAACACCATATATTTT. This translates into CASSEVSVNSGNTIYF. V and J are TRBV6-1 and TRBJ1-3, with D unresolved. V was trimmed by 1 base and J by 0 bases, leaving 10 bases between them. The CDR3 is 16 amino acids. CDR1 is MNHNS, CDR2 SASEGT, per germline.